The clone carrying this T cell receptor (beta chain) came up once. Its specificity is not known. Primers included in the PCR were 60 Vbeta and 13 Jbeta primers. The repertoire was sequenced with immunoSEQ multiplex PCR; TCRdb's copy has only in-frame clones and lacks some. In the table there are fewer than 150,000 clones, approximately 80% of which are singletons. V was shortened by 5 bases and J by 7 bases, with 15 bases between the two germline ends. CDR3 length equals 15 residues. Germline assignment: CDR1 SGHTA and CDR2 FQGNSA. The entry originates in a study of cytomegalovirus exposure and HLA in healthy donors. Study as a whole: A previous analysis identified about 110 million unique TCR beta sequences derived from around 200 million T cells.

Regarding the study as a whole: Among immune exposure information, only CMV serostatus was available. Presence/absence analyses assumed roughly uniform sequencing depth across donors, which may not hold.

This TCR was recovered from a man aged 45-60 years in good health and CMV-seronegative. V usage is TRBV7-2 and J usage is TRBJ2-6; TRBD1 might be the D (6 bases). Source material: PBMCs. The chain's CDR3 is CASSLGTLLANVLTF. CDR3 nucleotide sequence: TGTGCCAGCAGCCTAGGGACACTGCTAGCCAACGTCCTGACTTTC.